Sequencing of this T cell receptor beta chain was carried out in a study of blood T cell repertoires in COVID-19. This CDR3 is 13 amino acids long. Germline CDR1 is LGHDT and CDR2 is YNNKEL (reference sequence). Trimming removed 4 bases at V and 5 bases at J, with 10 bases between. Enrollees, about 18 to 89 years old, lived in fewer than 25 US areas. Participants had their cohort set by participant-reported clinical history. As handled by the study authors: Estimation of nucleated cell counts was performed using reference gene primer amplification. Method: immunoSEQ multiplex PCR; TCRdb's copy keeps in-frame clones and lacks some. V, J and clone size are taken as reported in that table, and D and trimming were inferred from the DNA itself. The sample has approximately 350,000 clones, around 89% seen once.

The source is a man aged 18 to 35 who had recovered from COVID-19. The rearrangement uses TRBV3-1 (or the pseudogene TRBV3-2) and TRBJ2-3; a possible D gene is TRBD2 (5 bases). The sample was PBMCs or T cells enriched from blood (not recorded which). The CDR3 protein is CASSRTEGDTQYF. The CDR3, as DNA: TGTGCCAGCAGCCGGACCGAGGGAGATACGCAGTATTTT.